The entry that follows covers one T cell receptor beta chain sequence. No antigen is known for it. No base-level quality is on record; no much larger clone is a single base apart. The protocol used for the library was multiplex PCR. Instrument on record: Illumina HiSeq 2500. TCRbeta libraries were constructed through three rounds of nested PCR with primers (Table S4) according to protocols modified from ARM-PCR. Before sequencing, PCR products of 200-500 bp were cut from the gel and purified using the QIAquick gel extraction kit. Under the source paper's analysis protocol: Reads were cleaned with Trimmomatic, merged with FLASH into complete CDR3 sequences, and assigned to V(D)J germline segments with MiTCR. Clonal diversity was calculated as the inverse Simpson's index using VDJtools. Productive reads were defined as in-frame sequences without a premature stop codon. In-frame beta chains were kept once TCRdb had trimmed the public reads at Q25 with fastp and called clones with MiXCR. Rows matching on CDR3 protein sequence are summarized as one entry with the most common DNA and genes. The V and J calls, along with clone size, are taken from TCRdb and not from the paper's own processing. Recorded for this sample are some 47,000 distinct CDR3 sequences; roughly two thirds of them occurred a single time. The ten largest clones represent 15% to 20% of the sample.

CDR1 LGHNA and CDR2 YNFKEQ were looked up in the germline V gene. Including cysteine and phenylalanine, the CDR3 has 16 amino acids. The read is trimmed to its CDR3 DNA, 48 bases read in frame from base 1. The junction carries 20 bases between V and J, which are trimmed by 8 bases and 2 bases respectively. This entry belongs to a study of tumor and adjacent non-tumor tissue in lung cancer listed by TCRdb under 2018. Broadly, across the study: Of the cohort, roughly 12 patients had adenocarcinoma, 2 had squamous cell carcinoma and 1 had small cell lung cancer. Ages among the approximately 15 patients ranged from about 31 to 85 years, there were approximately ten men and 5 women, and disease was at TNM stage I to III. In total, sequencing yielded under 150 million productive TCRbeta reads, which works out to an average of around 4.2 million reads per sample. The study compared bulk TCRbeta repertoires from lung tumor tissue and matched distant non-tumor lung tissue of about 14 lung cancer patients. Around 30 paired specimens, one tumor and one normal lung sample per patient, were profiled by TCRbeta CDR3 sequencing. Summary of the overall study and its limitations: Neither the sequencing platform nor unique molecular identifiers are mentioned in the methods. TCR diversity was significantly higher in younger patients, and higher tumor TCR diversity was associated with shorter overall and disease-free survival. Significantly higher TCR diversity (inverse Simpson) was observed in tumor tissue than in normal lung tissue (roughly 390 vs 170, P = 0.0075, Mann-Whitney U test). Only around 16 patients were in the cohort, and the authors stated that larger samples and more detailed clinical data are needed. In normal lung, the top 100 clones accounted for a significantly larger cumulative share of the repertoire than in tumor tissue. Peripheral blood was not sequenced, so blood TCRbeta repertoires were not examined in the lung cancer patients of the study.

RNA was extracted from bulk unsorted tissue and checked for quality with a NanoDrop ND-1000 and an Agilent 2100. The normal lung samples consisted of distant non-tumor tissue collected more than 3 cm from the tumor edge. The donors were newly diagnosed lung cancer patients admitted for thoracic surgery in China from August to November 2014 who had not received prior chemotherapy. Patients who had received previous radiotherapy or chemotherapy, or who had another concurrent cancer, were excluded from the study. Surgical tissue pieces of roughly 1-2 cm3 were preserved in RNAlater solution and were kept at -80 degrees C until use.

The chain links TRBV4-2 with TRBJ2-3, and perhaps TRBD2 as D gene, on 7 matching bases. This TCR was sampled from a woman aged 40 to 50 with non-small cell lung cancer. Sequencing used distant non-tumor lung tissue. The CDR3 is CASQGMAGALTDTQYF. The DNA sequence reads TGTGCCAGCCAAGGTATGGCGGGGGCCCTCACAGATACGCAGTATTTT.